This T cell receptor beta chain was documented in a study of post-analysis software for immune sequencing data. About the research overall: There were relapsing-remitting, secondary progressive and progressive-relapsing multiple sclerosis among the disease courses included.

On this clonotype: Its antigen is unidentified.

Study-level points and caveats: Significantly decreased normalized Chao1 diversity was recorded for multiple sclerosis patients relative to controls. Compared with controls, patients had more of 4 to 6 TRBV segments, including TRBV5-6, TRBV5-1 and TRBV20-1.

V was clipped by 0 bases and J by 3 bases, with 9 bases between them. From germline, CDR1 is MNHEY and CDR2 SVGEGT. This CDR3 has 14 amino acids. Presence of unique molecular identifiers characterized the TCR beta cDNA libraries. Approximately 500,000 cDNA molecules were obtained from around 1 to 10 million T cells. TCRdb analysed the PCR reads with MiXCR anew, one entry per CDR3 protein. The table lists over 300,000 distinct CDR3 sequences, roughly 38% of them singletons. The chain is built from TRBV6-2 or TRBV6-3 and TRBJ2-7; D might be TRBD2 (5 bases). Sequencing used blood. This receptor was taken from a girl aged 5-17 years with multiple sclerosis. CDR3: CASSYSSGNYEQYF. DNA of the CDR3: TGTGCCAGCAGTTACTCCAGCGGAAACTACGAGCAGTACTTC.